These T cell receptor beta chains were read from a single sample in a study of T cell repertoires in cytomegalovirus infection. TCRdb passed the reads through MiXCR, listing each CDR3 protein once. The sample gives under 200,000 distinct CDR3 sequences, less than 25% of which show up once; 25% is in the top ten. Antigen specificity for these receptors is unknown. The input for sequencing was CD8+ T cells from cultured PBMCs, taken from culture after CMV antigen stimulation. The source is a human donor in good health (CMV status not recorded). Some clones in this sample may be carry-over from other donors' samples. Each CDR3 is given with its conserved first and last residue.

j_gene: TRBJ2-7
v_gene: TRBV13
len: 13
CDR3aa: CASSPGHDYEQYF

j_gene: TRBJ1-1
v_gene: TRBV6-1
len: 13
CDR3aa: CASSLRRNTEAFF

j_gene: TRBJ1-5
v_gene: TRBV7-2
len: 17
CDR3aa: CASSLALGEESNQPQHF

j_gene: TRBJ2-1
v_gene: TRBV4-1
len: 17
CDR3aa: CASSQEPAGGLYNEQFF

j_gene: TRBJ2-2
v_gene: TRBV12-3/TRBV12-4
len: 16
CDR3aa: CASSFGGGERDGELFF

j_gene: TRBJ1-5
v_gene: TRBV4-2
len: 15
CDR3aa: CASSQGGPSNQPQHF

j_gene: TRBJ2-1
v_gene: TRBV20-1
len: 16
CDR3aa: CSARDLSLPGYNEQFF

j_gene: TRBJ1-2
v_gene: TRBV4-3
len: 15
CDR3aa: CASSRGTGRNYGYTF

j_gene: TRBJ1-1
v_gene: TRBV15
len: 12
CDR3aa: CATSRTGGVAFF

j_gene: TRBJ2-4
v_gene: TRBV30
len: 13
CDR3aa: CAWSVQGKNSQYF

j_gene: TRBJ2-2
v_gene: TRBV7-2
len: 13
CDR3aa: CASSSDSTGELFF

j_gene: TRBJ2-5
v_gene: TRBV28
len: 14
CDR3aa: CASTLTGHGETQYF

j_gene: TRBJ2-2
v_gene: TRBV25-1
len: 16
CDR3aa: CASSEYEGARTGELFF

j_gene: TRBJ1-4
v_gene: TRBV11-2
len: 14
CDR3aa: CASSLTGFDEKLFF

j_gene: TRBJ1-2
v_gene: TRBV12-5
len: 17
CDR3aa: CASGPTPTGGAPDGYTF

j_gene: TRBJ1-1
v_gene: TRBV9
len: 13
CDR3aa: CASSVGIRTEAFF